Below, 22 T cell receptor beta chains from the same sample are listed, as sequenced in a study of T cells in Graves' hyperthyroidism and ophthalmopathy. Regions amplified from RNA transcripts were the TCR beta CDR3 regions. The HTBI primer set served for first-round RT-PCR of the TCR CDR3. One entry per CDR3 protein results from TCRdb running MiXCR on the multiplex PCR reads. Among about 540,000 distinct CDR3 sequences, about 45% were seen once, and the ten largest hold around 8%. Material for sequencing was peripheral blood or thyroid tissue (not recorded which). These receptors all come from a woman aged 18 to 35 with Graves' hyperthyroidism.

Comment on this clonotype: One base away lies a much larger clone, so this may be a sequencing read error. The rearrangement uses TRBV7-6 and TRBJ2-5; 7 bases match TRBD1. The CDR3 spans 14 residues. The V segment lost 11 bases and the J segment 1 base; nucleotides outside the gene matches: 10. From germline, CDR1 is SGHVS and CDR2 FNYEAQ. In DNA, the CDR3 is TGTGCCGGCTCACCGGACAGGCTCCAAGAGACCCAGTACTTC. This encodes CAGSPDRLQETQYF.

This clonotype was observed a few times. The junction differs from germline at one of its ends, possibly a read error. The chain has TRBV12-5 and TRBJ1-1; D is unresolved. The germline V gene has CDR1 LGHNT and CDR2 FRNRAP. The CDR3 spans 14 residues. The CDR3 region is CASGSYRRNTEVFF. The CDR3 nucleotides are TGTGCTAGTGGTTCATATAGGAGGAACACTGAAGTTTTCTTT.

This clonotype was recorded at least ten times. The chain joins TRBV9 to TRBJ1-6; tentatively, D is TRBD1 (5 bases). This CDR3 has 15 residues. Looked up from germline, CDR1 is SGDLS and CDR2 is YYNGEE. Trimming removed 0 bases from V and 7 bases from J, with 11 bases in between. CDR3 sequence reads: CASSVEGHRNSPLHF. CDR3 nucleotides: TGTGCCAGCAGCGTAGAAGGGCACAGGAATTCACCCCTCCACTTT.

Details on this clonotype: A read error is possible here, since a much larger clone lies one base away. The chain is built from TRBV10-3 and TRBJ2-7; D not certain. CDR3 length: 14 residues. Germline values: CDR1 ENHRY, CDR2 SYGVKD. The V and J ends lost 11 bases and 4 bases respectively, with 21 bases between them. CDR3 loop: CAGSYSRGGYEQYF. The CDR3 DNA reads TGTGCCGGCAGTTACTCGAGAGGCGGTTACGAGCAGTACTTC.

CDR3 amino acids: CASSHSWLEQFF. The DNA for the CDR3 is TGTGCCAGCAGCCACTCATGGCTTGAGCAGTTCTTC. This chain connects TRBV7-2 to TRBJ2-1; no definite D call. Germline V lookup: CDR1 SGHTA, CDR2 FQGNSA. V lost 5 bases to trimming and J lost 9 bases, with 11 bases between them. The CDR3 runs to 12 residues.

This clonotype showed up just once. This clone may be a read error of a much larger clone one base away. This chain connects TRBV2 to TRBJ2-7, with D perhaps matching TRBD2 (6 bases). This CDR3 is 14 amino acids long. Germline V CDR1 and CDR2: SNHLY, FYNNEI. The CDR3 is CASTTRREKGERYF. CDR3 in DNA: TGTGCCAGCACCACAAGGAGGGAGAAAGGAGAGCGGTACTTC. The full variable domain, rest sourced from reference TRBV2 and TRBJ2-7, is EPEVTQTPSHQVTQMGQEVILRCVPISNHLYFYWYRQILGQKVEFLVSFYNNEISEKSEIFDDQFSVERPDGSNFTLKIRSTKLEDSAMYFCASTTRREKGERYFGPGTRLTVT.

This clonotype was seen many times. The V and J genes are TRBV20-1 and TRBJ1-1; D ambiguous. V was shortened by 1 base and J by 1 base, with 13 bases between the two germline ends. The V gene's germline CDR1 is DFQATT and CDR2 SNEGSKA (reference sequence). This CDR3 is built from 15 residues. The CDR3 DNA follows: TGCAGTGCTAGAGCTTATGAGGGAGGGAACACTGAAGCTTTCTTT. As protein: CSARAYEGGNTEAFF.

This clonotype was observed a handful of times. The J gene is TRBJ2-7, the V gene TRBV4-1; D call uncertain. The CDR3 totals 15 residues. Trimming removed 0 bases at V and 2 bases at J, with 11 bases between. Germline V gene data show CDR1 as MGHRA and CDR2 as YSYEKL. CDR3 bases: TGCGCCAGCAGCCAAGATCCAGGACCGACCTACGAGCAGTACTTC. Its protein product is CASSQDPGPTYEQYF.

In this sample, this clonotype turned up a few times. The J gene is TRBJ2-7, the V gene TRBV6-1, with D uncertain. Trimming stripped 5 bases from V and 6 bases from J, with 17 bases between. Germline CDR1 is MNHNS and CDR2 is SASEGT. The CDR3 runs to 14 residues. Here the CDR3 reads CASSYSTVGFEQYF. DNA for the CDR3: TGTGCCAGCAGTTACTCGACTGTGGGCTTCGAGCAGTACTTC.

J is TRBJ1-4 and V is TRBV30; 9 positions agree with TRBD1. Trimming took 6 bases from V and 8 from J; bases not matched to a gene: 13. Germline CDR1 GTSNPN, CDR2 SVGIG (reference sequence). CDR3 length: 15 amino acids. The CDR3 DNA follows: TGTGCCTGCACCTACGACAGGGGGTCCGAGGAAAAACTGTTTTTT. This gives the protein CACTYDRGSEEKLFF.

The rearrangement uses TRBV2 and TRBJ1-2, with D maybe TRBD1 (5 bases). This CDR3 comprises 14 residues. Germline loops: CDR1 SNHLY, CDR2 FYNNEI. V shed 11 bases and J shed 4 bases, with 20 bases lying between them. The DNA of the CDR3 is TGTGCCTGGAGAATCTGGGAGAGGGGCTATGGCTACACCTTC. Translated: CAWRIWERGYGYTF.

The CDR3 nucleotides read TGTGCCACCAGCAGAGATCGGATGGCCCGAGGTGAAGAGCAGTACTTC. The encoded protein is CATSRDRMARGEEQYF. The genes are TRBV15 and TRBJ2-7; D is ambiguous. Trimming cost V 0 bases and J 7 bases, with 19 bases left between them. The germline CDR1 and CDR2 sequences are LNHNV and YYDKDF (reference sequence). CDR3 length: 16 residues.

This clonotype was detected ten times or more. The chain carries TRBV19 and TRBJ2-5; D is uncertain. CDR1 LNHDA and CDR2 SQIVND come from the germline V gene (reference sequence). This CDR3 contains 13 residues. V lost 5 bases, J lost 5 bases, and 12 bases lay in between. The CDR3, as DNA: TGTGCCAGTAGTCCCCTGGTTCGGGAGACCCAGTACTTC. Its protein product is CASSPLVRETQYF.

Ten or more counts support this clonotype. The chain combines TRBV6-1 with TRBJ2-5; 7 nucleotides agree with TRBD1. The CDR3 totals 12 residues. V shed 5 bases and J 5 bases; nucleotides not matched to a gene: 2. Germline loops: CDR1 MNHNS, CDR2 SASEGT. The CDR3 is CASSPTGETQYF. The DNA of the CDR3 is TGTGCCAGCAGTCCGACAGGGGAGACCCAGTACTTC.

V is TRBV27 and J is TRBJ1-1, with D tentatively TRBD1 (5 bases). V dropped 5 bases and J dropped 1 base, with 14 bases sitting between them. The CDR3 is 15 amino acids. CDR1 and CDR2 from the germline V gene are MNHEY and SMNVEV (reference sequence). The CDR3 DNA is TGTGCCAGCAGTGGAAGGGACGGATGGAACACTGAAGCTTTCTTT. Its translation is CASSGRDGWNTEAFF.

This clonotype was seen ten or more times. The chain couples TRBV12-3 or TRBV12-4 to TRBJ2-5; 11 bases fit TRBD2. The CDR3 consists of 15 residues. V gave up 5 bases and J gave up 2 bases; unmatched junction bases: 4. CDR3 sequence: CASSVTSGSQETQYF. As DNA, the CDR3 is TGTGCCAGCAGTGTTACTAGCGGGAGTCAAGAGACCCAGTACTTC.

This sequence joins TRBV7-7 and TRBJ1-2; the match to TRBD1 covers 7 bases. The germline gives CDR1 SSHAT, CDR2 FNYEAQ (reference sequence). Trimming at V came to 5 bases and at J to 8 bases, leaving 8 bases not matched to a gene. This CDR3 comprises 13 residues. The CDR3 DNA is TGTGCCAGCAGCCGTACAGGGGACGACGGCTACACCTTC. This sequence encodes CASSRTGDDGYTF. The whole variable domain, remainder taken from reference TRBV7-7 and TRBJ1-2, is GAGVSQSPRYKVTKRGQDVTLRCDPISSHATLYWYQQALGQGPEFLTYFNYEAQPDKSGLPSDRFSAERPEGSISTLTIQRTEQRDSAMYRCASSRTGDDGYTFGSGTRLTVV.

This chain connects TRBV7-9 to TRBJ2-3; TRBD2 agrees at 10 bases. The CDR3 extends over 16 amino acids. V dropped 5 bases and J dropped 4; count of bases not matched to a gene: 9. Per the germline V gene, CDR1 is SEHNR and CDR2 is FQNEAQ (reference sequence). The CDR3 protein is CASSGGSGRASDTQYF. The CDR3 DNA follows: TGTGCCAGCAGCGGAGGCAGCGGGAGGGCTTCAGATACGCAGTATTTT.

As for this clonotype: This may be a read error, as it is one base from a much larger clone. The missing conserved phenylalanine or tryptophan at the end of this CDR3 makes a read error likely. The chain links TRBV7-2 to TRBJ1-5; tentatively, D is TRBD1 (6 bases). In germline, CDR1 is SGHTA, CDR2 FQGNSA. Trimming pared 4 bases from V and 8 bases from J, leaving 12 bases between. This CDR3 spans 13 amino acids. CDR3 nucleotide sequence: TGTGCCAGCAGCTCAACAGGGTTCAAGCCCCAGCATGTT. Amino acid sequence: CASSSTGFKPQHV.

Note on this clonotype: The junction departs from germline at one end; a sequencing error may be responsible. The chain links TRBV4-1 to TRBJ1-3, with TRBD1 identical over 8 bases. This CDR3 region has 15 residues. Germline lookup yields CDR1 MGHRA and CDR2 YSYEKL. The CDR3 DNA sequence: TGCGCCAGCCGCCAAGACAGGGGCAGTGGAAACACCATATATTTT. Protein: CASRQDRGSGNTIYF.

The CDR3 DNA follows: TGTGCCAGCAGCTCGGGAGGGGGGACCGGGGAGCTGTTTTTT. Protein sequence: CASSSGGGTGELFF. The chain recombines TRBV4-2 with TRBJ2-2, with 8 bases lining up with TRBD2. Germline V gene data show CDR1 as LGHNA and CDR2 as YNFKEQ. The V and J ends lost 5 bases and 5 bases, in that order; junction bases with no gene match: 4. The CDR3 has 14 residues.

The gene calls are TRBV7-3 and TRBJ2-4; 8 bases map to TRBD2. CDR1 and CDR2 from the germline V gene are SGHTA and FQGTGA. J lost 14 bases, V lost 0 bases, and 6 bases had no gene match. The CDR3 spans 13 residues. CDR3 sequence (DNA): TGTGCCAGCAGCTTAACCCCGGGGGGGGGGAAGTACTTC. The encoded protein is CASSLTPGGGKYF.